The source of this T cell receptor (beta chain) is a study of cytomegalovirus exposure and HLA in healthy donors (TCRdb year 2017). About the investigation overall: In an earlier analysis of approximately 640 of the donors, 276 Gb of sequence data and 90 million to 130 million unique TCR beta sequences from approximately 180 million T cells were reported. Rather than drawing on any new phenotypic data, the later analysis identified candidate immune exposures from TCR beta sequences and the way those sequences occurred across donors. About 300 gigabases of sequencing data and 70 million to 95 million unique TCR sequences made up an early release that covered 500 to 700 HLA-typed donors. Genome-wide SNP genotypes for about 60% of the roughly 700 donors were used in a later genetic analysis, which treated that subset as a discovery cohort. Typing coverage varied by locus: about 629-640 donors for A, B, C, DRB1 and DQB1; approximately 500 for DQA1; 600 to 610 for DPA1; 450 to 480 for DPB1. Among the approximately 400 genotyped donors, approximately 82% belonged to the genetic ancestry cluster associated with self-reported Caucasian donors. Roughly 5 DR-DQ haplotypes were treated as single units for association and clustering because of strong linkage in the cohort. A separate validation cohort of approximately 120 different subjects was used in addition to the approximately 700-subject first cohort. Donor age, sex, ethnicity and CMV serostatus were collected together with the repertoire data. The study was designed to test whether signatures of past pathogen exposure could be identified by cataloging public T cell receptors. All discovery cohort repertoires had been generated on a single sequencing platform. Across some 400 genotyped donors of the cohort, an average of about 220,000 unique TCR beta nucleotide sequences per donor were sequenced, and about a sixth of those sequences were non-productive. To decide whether each TCR beta V gene segment behaved as functional or pseudogenic, an earlier analysis of over 500 of the donors relied on high-throughput TCR beta sequencing. The study used immunosequencing to profile the T cell repertoires of under 700 subjects and linked those repertoires to cytomegalovirus serostatus. To predict cytomegalovirus infection status, the study brought together high-throughput TCR immunosequencing, statistical association of individual TCRs with disease status, and machine learning. To study patterns of TCR occurrence, a later analysis re-analyzed previously published TCR beta repertoires from 650 to 750 donors and added high-resolution HLA genotyping. HLA typing included class I and class II loci at four-digit resolution. Study-level results and caveats: The sequencing pipeline was judged likely to have produced a cluster of highly shared sequence variants as a technical artifact. Across donors, most TCR sequences were observed very rarely, whereas some public TCRs were present in many individuals. A later genetic analysis associated a missense DCLRE1C variant with V-gene and J-gene trimming of TCR beta chains, and an independent cohort replicated the association. Some 16 rarely observed V segments, including chromosome 9 orphons, were excluded from the earlier analysis of approximately 500 of the donors because counts were too low. Cytomegalovirus status was reported to be diagnosed by the classifier with high specificity and sensitivity in both the original and validation cohorts. In an earlier analysis of 500 to 650 of the donors, most TCR beta V segments appeared in productive rearrangements about 87% or about 30% of the time, broadly matching IMGT annotations. A further reported finding was that TCR beta sequences accurately predicted the HLA-A and HLA-B alleles for most subjects in the first cohort. Only TCR beta chains were sequenced in this cohort, and the absence of alpha or paired-chain data limited detectable features. A later analysis found that most CMV-associated TCR beta chains appeared HLA-restricted, with HLA associations seemingly driven largely by CMV exposure. In vitro tests confirmed that three of the cytomegalovirus-associated TCR beta chains recognize cytomegalovirus antigens. Linkage disequilibrium might explain the correlated functional status among segregating V segments, but an unknown experimental factor could not be ruled out. In a later analysis, TCR association rates were found to vary across HLA loci, with the most associated TCRs seen for DRB1 alleles and the fewest for HLA-C alleles. Assigning TCR associations to individual alleles was difficult when HLA alleles, especially DR and DQ, strongly co-occurred. A later analysis associated some 17,000 TCR beta sequences with specific HLA alleles at a false discovery rate of 0.05. According to a later analysis, parvovirus B19, influenza, CMV and Epstein-Barr virus appeared linked to several top co-occurrence clusters. The study gave a list of under 200 TCR beta chains associated with cytomegalovirus. For the cohort, immune exposure information was limited to CMV serostatus. Because the 87-base-pair reads could not distinguish some IMGT-functional V segments, including TRBV6-2 and TRBV6-3, those segments were excluded. Compared with the approximately 670-donor mean, donors in an Asian-associated ancestry cluster had fewer N-insertions in productive TCRs, according to a later genetic analysis. Presence/absence analyses assumed roughly uniform sequencing depth across donors, an assumption that may not hold. It was suggested by the authors that the approach could potentially be generalized to other disease states and immunological phenotypes. In a later analysis, HLA-associated TCR beta chains were found to be more clonally expanded and to have lower generation probabilities than equally common non-associated chains. Because some donors lacked HLA typing at each locus, the association tests relied only on the typed subset.

As for this clone: Its antigen is not yet known. No qualities accompany the bases; no much larger clone lies one base away.

The CDR3 holds 14 amino acids from the cysteine to the phenylalanine. CDR3 DNA only is kept here, 42 bases in frame from base 1. V drops 5 bases and J drops 1 base, leaving 12 bases in between. CDR1 and CDR2 are read off the germline V gene (reference sequence) as MNHEY and SMNVEV. The library was produced with the immunoSEQ multiplex PCR assay. The multiplex PCR relied on a mix of 60 forward primers for TCR Vbeta segments and 13 reverse primers for TCR Jbeta segments. A multiplex PCR assay on genomic DNA amplified the CDR3 region of rearranged TCR beta genes. The amplified TCR beta libraries were sequenced on the Illumina HiSeq System as 87-base-pair reads. The authors processed their data as follows. Across the 670 or so repertoires, a later analysis counted tens of millions of unique TCR beta chains, 9 million to 14 million of which were shared by at least two donors. A nearest-neighbor algorithm error-corrected the raw reads and collapsed the reads into unique sequences, merging closely related sequences to remove PCR and sequencing errors. To assign V, D and J gene segments, CDR3 sequences were aligned to IMGT reference sequences. For a sequence to be retained, a match of at least six nucleotides was required to both a V gene segment and a J gene segment. Rearrangements were called productive when the CDR3 lacked stop codons and stayed in frame with V and J; all others were non-productive. Following IMGT convention, CDR3 was defined as the stretch from the second conserved V-encoded cysteine up to the conserved J-encoded phenylalanine. The earlier analysis of roughly 590 of the donors excluded any sequence lacking an unambiguous match to a single V gene segment. In an earlier analysis of some 590 of the donors, a V segment was called functional when productive rearrangements were above 56.7%, and segregating when the standard deviation between donors exceeded 5%. A statistical classification framework was built for diagnosing cytomegalovirus status from the catalog of TCR beta chain sequences. In a later analysis, TCR nucleotide sequences were compared against IMGT/GENE-DB human TR gene sequences so that V and J genes could be assigned. The TCRdist pipeline was used in a later analysis to assign CDR3 sequences and most-parsimonious VDJ recombination scenarios. In a later analysis, each TCR beta chain was defined by its CDR3 amino acid sequence together with its V-gene family, and reads lacking a unique V-gene family were excluded. As a way to deal with suspected cross-contamination and a sequencing artifact, a later analysis dropped 500 to 700 nucleotide sequences that were highly shared and had low generation probability. In a later analysis, a clonal expansion index was calculated for each public chain from normalized within-repertoire ranks of inferred template counts. Generation probabilities in a later analysis came from a VDJ recombination model fitted to out-of-frame rearrangements, and those results were checked against IGoR. Hypergeometric tests were used in a later analysis to score TCR-TCR, TCR-HLA and TCR-CMV co-occurrence, with a repertoire-size bias correction applied to the TCR pairs. False discovery rates were estimated in a later analysis by permuting HLA or CMV assignments 20 times. In a later analysis, co-occurring TCRs were grouped with DBSCAN, and TCRdist sequence similarity was added when clustering was performed within HLA-allele-positive subsets. Repertoires with fewer than 30,000 or more than 120,000 public chains were left out of co-occurrence clustering, as were about 5 repertoires with anomalous nucleotide sharing. In its TCRdb copy, this immuneACCESS table keeps in-frame sequences only and misses some clones. Where compared with another copy, unresolved V genes explain less than half of these, and the others have no known cause. V and J calls plus clone size are reproduced from that table; the DNA served to infer D and trimming. For this sample there are roughly 160,000 clones; around 72% appear just once. 3% to 3.5% of the sample goes to the ten largest clones.

The cohort comprised some 700 healthy bone marrow donors. At the time of sampling, all cohort members were nominally healthy, though unrecorded immune exposures were likely present. The donor tested CMV seropositive, placing the donor among the roughly 270 seropositive members of the cohort. Every donor gave a peripheral blood sample, and the peripheral blood mononuclear cells from that sample were used for TCR beta sequencing. The Qiagen DNeasy Blood Extraction Kit was used to extract genomic DNA from the blood cell samples. Sequencing was done on a sample of PBMCs. The sequence links TRBV27 to TRBJ2-7; matching of 6 bases hints at TRBD2 as the D gene. The sequence derives from a woman aged 50 to 65 in good health and CMV-seropositive. The CDR3 protein is CASSLLATSYEQYF. Read as DNA, the sequence is TGTGCCAGCAGTCTGCTAGCGACTTCCTACGAGCAGTACTTC.